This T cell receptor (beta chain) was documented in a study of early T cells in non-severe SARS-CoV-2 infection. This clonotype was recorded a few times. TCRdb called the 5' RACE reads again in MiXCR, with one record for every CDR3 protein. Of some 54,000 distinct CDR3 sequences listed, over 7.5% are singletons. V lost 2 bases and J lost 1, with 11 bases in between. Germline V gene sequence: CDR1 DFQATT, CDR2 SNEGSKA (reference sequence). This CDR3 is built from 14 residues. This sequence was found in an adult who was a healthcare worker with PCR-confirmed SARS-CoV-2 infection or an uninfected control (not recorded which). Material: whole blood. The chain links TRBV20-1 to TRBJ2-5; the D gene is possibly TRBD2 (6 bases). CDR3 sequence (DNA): TGCAGTGCTAGAACGGGAGTCAGCCAAGAGACCCAGTACTTC. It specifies CSARTGVSQETQYF.